The source of this T cell receptor (beta chain) is a study of blood T cell repertoires in COVID-19. Per the germline V gene, CDR1 is SGHNT and CDR2 is YYREEE (reference sequence). The CDR3 runs to 17 residues. The V gene end was trimmed by 4 bases and the J gene end by 6 bases; junction bases not matched to a gene: 18. TCRdb's table, derived via immunoSEQ multiplex PCR, lists solely in-frame clones and lacks some. Among about 210,000 clones listed, about nine tenths were seen once. The clonotype was recovered from a man younger than 40 in a cohort exposed to, infected with or recovered from COVID-19 (not recorded which). The rearrangement links TRBV5-4 to TRBJ2-7; 8 nucleotides line up with TRBD2. Sequenced material: PBMCs or T cells enriched from blood (not recorded which). CDR3 in amino acids: CASSTGTRRTLGREQYF. The CDR3 DNA sequence: TGTGCCAGCAGCACCGGGACTAGGAGGACTTTGGGCCGCGAGCAGTACTTC.